The entry that follows covers one TCR beta chain sequence. Its antigen is not identified. This record comes from a study of neoadjuvant anti-PD-1 for oral cavity cancer. Overall study results and limits: PBMC Gini-index clonality exceeded responders' in non-responders post-nivolumab.

PBMC libraries mostly used 400 to 550 ng of input genomic DNA, with six replicates per sample. Using immunoSEQ multiplex PCR, the repertoire was profiled, and TCRdb retains in-frame clones only, with some absent. The data contain just over 14,000 clones, approximately 71% of them seen just once; the ten biggest clones take up roughly 2.9%. The sequence was collected from a person aged 35 to 85 with oral cavity squamous cell carcinoma. Sequenced here: PBMCs, sampled before nivolumab (anti-PD-1) treatment.

CDR3 bases: TGTGCCAGCAGCTCCCGGGACGCCCGAACGACATACAATGAGCAGTTCTTC. It specifies CASSSRDARTTYNEQFF. The genes are TRBV7-9 and TRBJ2-1; D possibly uses TRBD1 or TRBD2 (5 bases each). The CDR3 totals 17 residues. Trimming took 4 bases from V and 4 from J, leaving 20 bases between them. The germline V gene has CDR1 SEHNR and CDR2 FQNEAQ (reference sequence).